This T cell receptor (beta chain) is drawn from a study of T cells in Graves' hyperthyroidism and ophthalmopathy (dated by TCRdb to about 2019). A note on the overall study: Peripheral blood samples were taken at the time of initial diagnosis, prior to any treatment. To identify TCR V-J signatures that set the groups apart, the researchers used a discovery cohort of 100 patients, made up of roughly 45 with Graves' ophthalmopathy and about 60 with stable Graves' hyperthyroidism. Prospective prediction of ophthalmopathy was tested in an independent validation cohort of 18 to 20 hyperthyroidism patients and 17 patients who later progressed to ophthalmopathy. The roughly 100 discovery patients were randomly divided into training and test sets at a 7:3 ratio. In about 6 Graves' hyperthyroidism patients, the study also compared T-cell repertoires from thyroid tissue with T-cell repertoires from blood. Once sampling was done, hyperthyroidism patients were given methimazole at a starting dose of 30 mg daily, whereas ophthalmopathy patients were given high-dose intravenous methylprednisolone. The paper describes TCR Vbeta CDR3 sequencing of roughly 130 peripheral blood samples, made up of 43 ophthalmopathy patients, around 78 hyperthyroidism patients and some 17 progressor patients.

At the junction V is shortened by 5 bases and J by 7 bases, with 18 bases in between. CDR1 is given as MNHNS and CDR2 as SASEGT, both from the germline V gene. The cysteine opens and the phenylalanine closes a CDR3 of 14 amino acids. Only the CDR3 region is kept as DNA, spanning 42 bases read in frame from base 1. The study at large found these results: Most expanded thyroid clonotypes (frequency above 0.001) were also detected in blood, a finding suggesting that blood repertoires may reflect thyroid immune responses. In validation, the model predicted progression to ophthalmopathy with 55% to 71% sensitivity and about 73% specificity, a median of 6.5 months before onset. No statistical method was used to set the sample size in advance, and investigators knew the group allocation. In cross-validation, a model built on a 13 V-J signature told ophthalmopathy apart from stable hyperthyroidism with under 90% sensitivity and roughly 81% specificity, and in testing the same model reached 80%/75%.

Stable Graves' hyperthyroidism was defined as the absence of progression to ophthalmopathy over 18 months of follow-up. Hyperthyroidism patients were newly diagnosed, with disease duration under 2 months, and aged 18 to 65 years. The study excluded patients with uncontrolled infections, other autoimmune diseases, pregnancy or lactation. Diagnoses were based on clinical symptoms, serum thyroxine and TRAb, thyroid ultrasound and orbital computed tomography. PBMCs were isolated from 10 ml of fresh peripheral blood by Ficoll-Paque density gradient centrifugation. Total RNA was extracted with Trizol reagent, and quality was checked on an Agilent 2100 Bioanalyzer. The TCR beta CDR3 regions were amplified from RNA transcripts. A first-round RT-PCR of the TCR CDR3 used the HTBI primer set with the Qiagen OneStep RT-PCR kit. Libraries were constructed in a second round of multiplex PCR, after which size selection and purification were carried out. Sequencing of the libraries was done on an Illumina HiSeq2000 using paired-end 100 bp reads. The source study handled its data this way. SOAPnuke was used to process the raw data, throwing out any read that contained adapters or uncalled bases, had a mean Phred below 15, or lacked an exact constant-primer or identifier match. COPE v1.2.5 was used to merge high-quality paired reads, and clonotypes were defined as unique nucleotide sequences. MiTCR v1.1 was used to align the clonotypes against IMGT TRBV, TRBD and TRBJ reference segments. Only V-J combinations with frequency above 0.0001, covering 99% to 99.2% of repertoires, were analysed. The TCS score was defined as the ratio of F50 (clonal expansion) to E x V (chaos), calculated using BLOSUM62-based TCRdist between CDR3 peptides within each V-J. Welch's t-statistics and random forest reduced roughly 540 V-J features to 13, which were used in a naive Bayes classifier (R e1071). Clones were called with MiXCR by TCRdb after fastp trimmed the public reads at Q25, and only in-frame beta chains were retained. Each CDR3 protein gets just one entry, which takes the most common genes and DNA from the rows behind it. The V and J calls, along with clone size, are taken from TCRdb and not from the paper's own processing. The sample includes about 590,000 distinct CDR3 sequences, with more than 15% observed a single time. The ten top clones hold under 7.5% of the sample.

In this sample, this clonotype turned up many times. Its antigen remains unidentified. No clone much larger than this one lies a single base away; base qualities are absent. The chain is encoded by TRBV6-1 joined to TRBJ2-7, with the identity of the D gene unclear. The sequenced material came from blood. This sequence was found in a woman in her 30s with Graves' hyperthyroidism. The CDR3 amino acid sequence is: CASSCVRLGCEQYF. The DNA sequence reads TGTGCCAGCAGTTGCGTCCGCCTCGGTTGTGAGCAGTACTTC.